The sequence of this T cell receptor beta chain was determined in a study of T cell responses to AZD1222 COVID-19 vaccine. The CDR3 is made up of 14 amino acids. V was pared by 2 bases and J by 8 bases, with 11 bases between. CDR1 and CDR2 from the germline V gene are SGDLS and YYNGEE. General study points: Only after the peak T cell response were repertoires sampled. A reported finding is that nearly half of spike-specific TCRs target unmutated variant regions. Most donors were white British and more were female, and clonal diversity was possibly underestimated. Distributed over spike, vaccine-associated CD4 TCRs predominated at 160-218 and 743-854.

Regarding this clone: No antigen is known for it. In the same sample, other DNA sequences code for this CDR3.

Clones were sequenced by immunoSEQ multiplex PCR, and TCRdb holds only the in-frame ones, with some missing. The data contain 95,000 to 100,000 clones, 90% of them singletons. V and J are TRBV9 and TRBJ1-6; D remains ambiguous. This TCR came from an adult in good health. The sequenced sample was peripheral blood, obtained on day 0 of AZD1222 vaccination. CDR3 sequence reads: CASSVNPSDSPLHF. The CDR3 DNA follows: TGTGCCAGCAGCGTTAACCCTTCGGATTCACCCCTCCACTTT. The complete variable domain, with remaining parts taken from reference TRBV9 and TRBJ1-6, reads DSGVTQTPKHLITATGQRVTLRCSPRSGDLSVYWYQQSLDQGLQFLIQYYNGEERAKGNILERFSAQQFPDLHSELNLSSLELGDSALYFCASSVNPSDSPLHFGNGTRLTVT.